The 32 T cell receptor beta chains presented below share a single source sample, sequenced in a study of human T cells and chemical hapten exposure. Time point: patch test 2, 6 weeks after DPC sensitization. The treatment denotes: therapeutic diphenylcyclopropenone sensitization with weekly scalp DPC. TCRdb re-called the RACE reads with MiXCR, one entry per CDR3 protein. The sample records approximately 100,000 distinct CDR3 sequences, 9% to 9.5% being singletons. The specimen comprised whole blood, sampled in connection with sensitization to the hapten diphenylcyclopropenone (DPC). Every receptor here comes from a woman in her thirties or forties with alopecia areata. Some clones in this sample may be carry-over from other donors' samples.

This clonotype was counted ten times or more. The chain has TRBV3-1 and TRBJ2-4, with D possibly TRBD2 on 5 matching bases. V shed 0 bases and J shed 7 bases, with 10 bases lying between them. The CDR3 has 14 amino acids. Per the germline V gene, CDR1 is LGHDT and CDR2 is YNNKEL (reference sequence). The CDR3 sequence: CASSQEFRGNIQYF. Here the CDR3 DNA reads TGTGCCAGCAGCCAAGAATTTCGAGGGAACATTCAGTACTTC.

This clonotype was detected a few times. The genes are TRBV7-6 and TRBJ2-2; possibly TRBD2 for D (6 bases). V was clipped by 1 base and J by 4 bases, with 16 bases between them. Germline-derived CDR1 and CDR2 are SGHVS and FNYEAQ. The CDR3 spans 17 residues. Here the CDR3 DNA reads TGTGCCAGCAGCTTAGTAGGTGGAGGGGCGGTCACCGGGGAGCTGTTTTTT. Protein: CASSLVGGGAVTGELFF.

This clonotype has just a few counts. J is TRBJ2-1 and V is TRBV20-1; 10 bases fit TRBD2. The junction had 9 bases not matched to a gene; V was cut back by 2 bases and J by 5 bases. The germline CDR1 and CDR2 sequences are DFQATT and SNEGSKA (reference sequence). The CDR3 sequence is 16 residues long. The CDR3: CSARIQRGGHHNEQFF. In DNA, the CDR3 is TGCAGTGCTAGAATCCAGCGGGGGGGTCATCACAATGAGCAGTTCTTC.

This clonotype was found many times. The chain employs TRBV2 and TRBJ1-2; tentative D call: TRBD1 (6 bases). The CDR3 sequence is 14 residues long. The germline CDR1 and CDR2 sequences are SNHLY and FYNNEI. V was clipped by 3 bases and J by 2 bases, with 10 bases between them. The CDR3: CASSEDSPNYGYTF. CDR3 nucleotides: TGTGCCAGCAGTGAGGACAGCCCGAACTATGGCTACACCTTC.

This clonotype was observed a handful of times. This chain links TRBV5-1 with TRBJ1-3, with D unresolved. Germline-derived CDR1 and CDR2 are SGHRS and YFSETQ. The CDR3 is 15 residues long. V lost 3 bases to trimming and J lost 6 bases, with 16 bases between them. As DNA, the CDR3 is TGCGCCAGCAGCTATTTAGGTTTATCCGAAAACACCATATATTTT. Residues: CASSYLGLSENTIYF. The entire variable domain, with the rest obtained from reference TRBV5-1 and TRBJ1-3, is as follows: KAGVTQTPRYLIKTRGQQVTLSCSPISGHRSVSWYQQTPGQGLQFLFEYFSETQRNKGNFPGRFSGRQFSNSRSEMNVSTLELGDSALYLCASSYLGLSENTIYFGEGSWLTVV.

The CDR3 region is CASGQGDTQYF. Here the CDR3 DNA reads TGTGCCAGCGGACAGGGAGATACGCAGTATTTT. The chain recombines TRBV21-1 with TRBJ2-3; the listed D gene, TRBD1, was not tested against the DNA. TRBV21-1 is deemed a pseudogene. The CDR3 is made up of 11 amino acids.

In this sample, this clonotype turned up many times. The chain links TRBV20-1 to TRBJ2-5; D not certain. Germline CDR1 is DFQATT and CDR2 is SNEGSKA (reference sequence). V was cut by 4 bases and J by 8 bases, with 8 bases left in between. This CDR3 has 10 residues. DNA for the CDR3: TGCAGTGCTATGTCGAGAACCCAGTACTTC. Translated: CSAMSRTQYF.

The table lists this clonotype with many counts. The rearrangement uses TRBV29-1 and TRBJ2-7; TRBD1 agrees at 9 bases. CDR3 size: 14 residues. Trimming cost V 2 bases and J 2 bases; bases outside gene matches: 4. CDR1 and CDR2 from the germline V gene are SQVTM and ANQGSEA. CDR3 residues: CSVEPGQGAYEQYF. The CDR3 DNA sequence: TGCAGCGTTGAACCGGGACAGGGAGCCTACGAGCAGTACTTC.

This clonotype occurred many times. The CDR3 here is CASSLAPGGNQPQHF. The CDR3 DNA reads TGTGCCAGCAGCTTAGCTCCGGGGGGCAATCAGCCCCAGCATTTT. The chain carries TRBV7-2 and TRBJ1-5; TRBD1 is a possible D gene (5 bases). Trimming removed 0 bases from V and 2 bases from J, with 8 bases in between. CDR1 SGHTA and CDR2 FQGNSA come from the germline V gene. This CDR3 contains 15 residues.

This chain connects TRBV7-9 to TRBJ1-3, with D possibly TRBD1 on 5 matching bases. The CDR3 has 14 amino acids. Germline V gene lookup returns CDR1 SEHNR and CDR2 FQNEAQ (reference sequence). Between the trimmed V and J ends, which lost 5 bases and 4 bases, there was a span of 12 bases. CDR3 bases: TGTGCCAGCAGCCCTGACAGACAGGGAAACACCATATATTTT. It codes for CASSPDRQGNTIYF.

This clonotype was found many times. The chain couples TRBV20-1 to TRBJ1-1, with D possibly TRBD1 on 5 matching bases. Germline loops: CDR1 DFQATT, CDR2 SNEGSKA (reference sequence). The length of the CDR3 is 11 residues. Trimming stripped 7 bases from V and 3 bases from J, with 9 bases between. In DNA, the CDR3 is TGCAGTGTTCCGGGACACACTGAAGCTTTCTTT. Protein: CSVPGHTEAFF.

This clonotype was counted between two and nine times. CDR3 DNA: TGTGCCAGCAGCTCCGTCAGAGGGGGCGAGCAGTACTTC. It is translated as CASSSVRGGEQYF. V is TRBV11-3 and J is TRBJ2-7, with D possibly matching TRBD1 (6 bases). V dropped 4 bases and J dropped 6 bases, with 13 bases sitting between them. The CDR3 contains 13 residues. CDR1 and CDR2 from the germline V gene are SGHNT and YENEEA.

This clonotype has just a few counts. The V and J genes are TRBV6-1 and TRBJ1-5, with D possibly TRBD1 on 5 matching bases. The CDR3 loop spans 19 amino acids. Trimming took 5 bases from V and 2 from J, leaving 25 bases between them. Germline CDR1 reads MNHNS; CDR2 reads SASEGT. In nucleotides, the CDR3 is TGTGCCAGCAGTCCCCGAGGGGCGACAGTCCTTGAGGGCAATCAGCCCCAGCATTTT. It specifies CASSPRGATVLEGNQPQHF.

The chain uses TRBV12-3 or TRBV12-4 and TRBJ2-5, with 8 bases matching TRBD1. The length of the CDR3 is 13 residues. Trimming cost V 5 bases and J 5 bases; bases outside gene matches: 4. CDR3 amino acids: CASSQTGEETQYF. As DNA, the CDR3 is TGTGCCAGCAGTCAGACAGGGGAGGAGACCCAGTACTTC.

The chain recombines TRBV29-1 with TRBJ1-2; D perhaps matches TRBD1 (5 bases). Germline CDR1 and CDR2: SQVTM and ANQGSEA. This CDR3 has 13 residues. V gave up 6 bases and J gave up 3 bases, with 14 bases separating them. CDR3 in amino acids: CSVPVEGDYGYTF. The CDR3 DNA follows: TGCAGCGTCCCAGTGGAAGGGGACTATGGCTACACCTTC.

This clonotype came up a few times. This sequence joins TRBV27 and TRBJ2-5; 7 bases match TRBD2. V lost 8 bases and J lost 4; bases outside the gene matches: 10. From germline, CDR1 is MNHEY and CDR2 SMNVEV (reference sequence). The CDR3 runs 14 residues. The CDR3 DNA reads TGTGCCAGCCGGCCGGGAGGCCGGGGAGAGACCCAGTACTTC. Protein: CASRPGGRGETQYF.

V gene TRBV9 combines with J gene TRBJ2-3; 11 bases agree with TRBD2. Germline V lookup: CDR1 SGDLS, CDR2 YYNGEE. V shed 4 bases and J 2 bases; nucleotides not matched to a gene: 3. This CDR3 contains 15 residues. CDR3 protein: CASSPSGGITDTQYF. DNA of the CDR3: TGTGCCAGCAGCCCTAGCGGGGGGATCACAGATACGCAGTATTTT.

The chain couples TRBV12-3 or TRBV12-4 to TRBJ2-1, with D unresolved. This CDR3 has 15 amino acids. V shed 6 bases and J shed 4 bases, with 16 bases lying between them. CDR3 protein: CASSAQGFSYNEQFF. The CDR3 coding sequence is TGTGCCAGCAGCGCACAAGGGTTTTCTTACAATGAGCAGTTCTTC.

The V and J genes are TRBV7-9 and TRBJ2-1; 13 nucleotides line up with TRBD2. This CDR3 contains 16 residues. The trim removed 5 bases at V and 6 bases at J, leaving 7 bases unmatched. Looked up from germline, CDR1 is SEHNR and CDR2 is FQNEAQ (reference sequence). CDR3 sequence: CASSPALAGGPNEQFF. The CDR3 coding sequence is TGTGCCAGCAGCCCTGCACTAGCGGGGGGGCCCAATGAGCAGTTCTTC.

The V and J genes are TRBV29-1 and TRBJ2-5; 12 bases align to TRBD1. Germline V gives CDR1 SQVTM, CDR2 ANQGSEA. The CDR3 sequence is 13 residues long. Losses at the gene ends were 7 bases for V and 3 bases for J; bases not matched to a gene: 3. CDR3 coding DNA: TGCAGCGCTGGGACAGGGGGCGAAGAGACCCAGTACTTC. It specifies CSAGTGGEETQYF.

At least ten counts were recorded for this clonotype. The chain links TRBV5-1 to TRBJ1-5; the match to TRBD1 covers 8 bases. The germline gives CDR1 SGHRS, CDR2 YFSETQ. V dropped 2 bases and J dropped 6; count of bases not matched to a gene: 4. The CDR3 extends over 14 amino acids. CDR3 coding DNA: TGCGCCAGCAGCTTACAGGGGGATCGTCAGCCCCAGCATTTT. It codes for CASSLQGDRQPQHF.

This clonotype has more than one count but fewer than ten. The chain links TRBV7-7 to TRBJ2-5; 10 nucleotides agree with TRBD2. The germline V gene encodes CDR1 SSHAT and CDR2 FNYEAQ (reference sequence). The ends lost 4 bases at V and 5 bases at J; junction bases unmatched: 4. This CDR3 has 14 residues. CDR3 sequence (DNA): TGTGCCAGCAGCTCGGGGACTAGCGCGGAGACCCAGTACTTC. It encodes CASSSGTSAETQYF.

This clonotype was seen at least ten times. The CDR3 carries no conserved terminal phenylalanine or tryptophan, so it likely arises from a read error. V is TRBV7-8 and J is TRBJ1-1; D unresolved. Between the trimmed V and J ends, which lost 7 bases and 0 bases, there was a span of 15 bases. The length of the CDR3 is 15 residues. Germline V gives CDR1 SGHVS, CDR2 FQNEAQ. In nucleotides, the CDR3 is TGTGCCAGCACTCGGGCGGGTGCCATGAACACTGAAGCTTTCCTT. It is translated as CASTRAGAMNTEAFL.

As concerns this clonotype: A much larger clone lies one base from this, so it may be a read error. CDR3 nucleotide sequence: TGTGCCAGCAGCTTAGCCGCAGCCTCTAACACAGATACGCAGTATTTT. Amino acid sequence: CASSLAAASNTDTQYF. The V call is TRBV7-2, the J call TRBJ2-3; D not resolved. Looked up from germline, CDR1 is SGHTA and CDR2 is FQGNSA. The CDR3 covers 16 residues. The ends were cut back, 0 bases at V and 2 bases at J, with 12 bases in the middle.

This clonotype was counted at least ten times. V usage is TRBV19 and J usage is TRBJ2-5; 7 nucleotides align to TRBD2. Per germline, CDR1 LNHDA and CDR2 SQIVND (reference sequence). The V gene end was trimmed by 3 bases and the J gene end by 0 bases; junction bases not matched to a gene: 1. This CDR3 spans 14 amino acids. This CDR3 reads CASSMGRDQETQYF. CDR3 nucleotides: TGTGCCAGTAGTATGGGGAGGGACCAAGAGACCCAGTACTTC.

The genes are TRBV20-1 and TRBJ2-7, with 9 bases lining up with TRBD2. With V trimmed by 3 bases and J by 7 bases, 10 bases remained unmatched. The CDR3 has 14 amino acids. Germline V gene lookup returns CDR1 DFQATT and CDR2 SNEGSKA (reference sequence). Written as DNA, the CDR3 is TGCAGTGCTAGTTTCGGCGGGGGGGCGGAGGAGCAGTACTTC. As protein: CSASFGGGAEEQYF.

This chain uses TRBV28 with TRBJ2-7; TRBD1 agrees at 10 bases. The V gene end was trimmed by 6 bases and the J gene end by 5 bases; junction bases not matched to a gene: 4. Germline V gene data show CDR1 as MDHEN and CDR2 as SYDVKM. The CDR3 runs 13 residues. CDR3 protein: CASRRQGANEQYF. The DNA of the CDR3 is TGTGCCAGCAGGAGACAGGGGGCGAACGAGCAGTACTTC.

This CDR3 is CASSQEEARGANTGELFF. In DNA, the CDR3 is TGTGCCAGCAGCCAAGAGGAGGCTAGAGGCGCGAACACCGGGGAGCTGTTTTTT. This chain joins TRBV4-2 and TRBJ2-2, with D possibly being TRBD2 (5 bases). V was trimmed by 0 bases and J by 0 bases, leaving 14 bases between them. The length of the CDR3 is 18 residues. Germline loops: CDR1 LGHNA, CDR2 YNFKEQ.

The chain combines TRBV20-1 with TRBJ1-5; 7 positions agree with TRBD1. CDR3 length equals 14 residues. V gave up 6 bases and J gave up 3 bases; unmatched junction bases: 8. From germline, CDR1 is DFQATT and CDR2 SNEGSKA (reference sequence). This CDR3 reads CSARRQGPNQPQHF. For the CDR3, the DNA is TGCAGTGCACGCCGACAGGGACCCAATCAGCCCCAGCATTTT.

This clonotype was recorded at least ten times. V and J are TRBV4-3 and TRBJ2-5; D perhaps matches TRBD2 (5 bases). The CDR3 extends over 14 amino acids. The V end lost 4 bases, the J end lost 2 bases, and 11 bases lay between the germline ends. Germline CDR1 reads LGHNA; CDR2 reads YSLEER. CDR3 residues: CASSRTRKQETQYF. CDR3 DNA: TGCGCCAGCAGCCGTACTAGAAAACAAGAGACCCAGTACTTC.

The sample holds a few counts of this clonotype. The chain combines TRBV2 with TRBJ1-5; TRBD1 is a possible D gene (5 bases). V was trimmed by 6 bases and J by 0 bases, leaving 9 bases between them. This CDR3 region has 14 residues. Germline V gene data show CDR1 as SNHLY and CDR2 as FYNNEI. DNA of the CDR3: TGTGCCAGCAGGAGGACAAATAGCAATCAGCCCCAGCATTTT. As protein: CASRRTNSNQPQHF.

This clonotype was seen at least ten times. The chain carries TRBV2 and TRBJ1-5, with 9 bases aligning to TRBD1. Germline V gene sequence: CDR1 SNHLY, CDR2 FYNNEI. The CDR3 runs 16 residues. With V trimmed by 4 bases and J by 7 bases, 11 bases remained unmatched. Here the CDR3 reads CASSGQGVRSGQPQHF. DNA of the CDR3: TGTGCCAGCAGTGGACAGGGGGTCAGATCTGGACAGCCCCAGCATTTT.